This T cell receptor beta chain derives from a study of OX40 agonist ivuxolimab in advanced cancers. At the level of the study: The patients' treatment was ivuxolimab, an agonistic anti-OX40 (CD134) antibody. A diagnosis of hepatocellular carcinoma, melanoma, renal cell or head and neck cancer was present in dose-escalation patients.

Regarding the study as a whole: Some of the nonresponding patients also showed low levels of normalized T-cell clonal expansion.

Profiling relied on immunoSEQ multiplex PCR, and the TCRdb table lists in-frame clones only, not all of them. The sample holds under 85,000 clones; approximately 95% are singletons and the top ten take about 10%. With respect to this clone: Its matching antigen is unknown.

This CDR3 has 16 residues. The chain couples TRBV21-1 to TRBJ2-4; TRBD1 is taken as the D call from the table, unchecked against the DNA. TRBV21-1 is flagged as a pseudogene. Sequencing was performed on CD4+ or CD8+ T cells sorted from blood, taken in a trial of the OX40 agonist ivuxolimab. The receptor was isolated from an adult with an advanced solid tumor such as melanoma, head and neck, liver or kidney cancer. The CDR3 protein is CASSTPGQGARNIQYF. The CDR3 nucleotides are TGTGCCAGCAGCACGCCGGGACAGGGGGCGCGTAACATTCAGTACTTC.